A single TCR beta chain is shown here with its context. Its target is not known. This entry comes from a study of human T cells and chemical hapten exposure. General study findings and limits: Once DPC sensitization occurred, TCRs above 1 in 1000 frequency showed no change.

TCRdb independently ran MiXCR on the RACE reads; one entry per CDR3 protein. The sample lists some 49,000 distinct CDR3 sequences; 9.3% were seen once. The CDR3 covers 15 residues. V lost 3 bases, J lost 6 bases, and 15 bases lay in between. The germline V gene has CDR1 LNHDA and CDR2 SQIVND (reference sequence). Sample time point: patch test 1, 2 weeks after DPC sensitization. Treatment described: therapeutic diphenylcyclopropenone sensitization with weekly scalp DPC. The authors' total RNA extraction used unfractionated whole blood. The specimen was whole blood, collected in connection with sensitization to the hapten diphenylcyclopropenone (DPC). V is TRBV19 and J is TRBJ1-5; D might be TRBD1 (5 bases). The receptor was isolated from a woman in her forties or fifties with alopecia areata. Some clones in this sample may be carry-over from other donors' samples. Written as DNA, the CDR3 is TGTGCCAGTAGTATGGGCCAGGGATTCACTCAGCCCCAGCATTTT. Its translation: CASSMGQGFTQPQHF.